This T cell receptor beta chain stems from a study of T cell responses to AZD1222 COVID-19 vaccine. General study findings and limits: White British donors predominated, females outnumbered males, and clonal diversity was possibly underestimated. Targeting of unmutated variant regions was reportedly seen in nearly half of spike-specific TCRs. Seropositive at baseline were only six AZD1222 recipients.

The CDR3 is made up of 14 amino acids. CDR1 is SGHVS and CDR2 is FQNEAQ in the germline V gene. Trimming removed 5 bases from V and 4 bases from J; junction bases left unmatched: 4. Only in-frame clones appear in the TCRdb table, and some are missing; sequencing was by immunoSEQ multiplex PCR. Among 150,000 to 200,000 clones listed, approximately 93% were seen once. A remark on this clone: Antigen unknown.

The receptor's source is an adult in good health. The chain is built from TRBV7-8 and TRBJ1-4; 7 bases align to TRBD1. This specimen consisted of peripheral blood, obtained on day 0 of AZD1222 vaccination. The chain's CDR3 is CASSPQGNNEKLFF. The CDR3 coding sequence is TGTGCCAGCAGCCCACAGGGGAATAATGAAAAACTGTTTTTT.